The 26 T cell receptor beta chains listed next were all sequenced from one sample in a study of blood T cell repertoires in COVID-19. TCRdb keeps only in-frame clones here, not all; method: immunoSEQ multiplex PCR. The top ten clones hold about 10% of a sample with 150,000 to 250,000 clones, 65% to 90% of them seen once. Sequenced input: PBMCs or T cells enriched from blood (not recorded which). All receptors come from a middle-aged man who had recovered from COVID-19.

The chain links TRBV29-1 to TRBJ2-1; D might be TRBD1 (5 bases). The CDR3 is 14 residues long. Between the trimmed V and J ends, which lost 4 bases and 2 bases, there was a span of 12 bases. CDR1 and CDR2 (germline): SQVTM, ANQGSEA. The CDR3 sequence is CSVGGSRTYNEQFF. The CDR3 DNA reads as TGCAGCGTTGGGGGCTCCAGAACCTACAATGAGCAGTTCTTC.

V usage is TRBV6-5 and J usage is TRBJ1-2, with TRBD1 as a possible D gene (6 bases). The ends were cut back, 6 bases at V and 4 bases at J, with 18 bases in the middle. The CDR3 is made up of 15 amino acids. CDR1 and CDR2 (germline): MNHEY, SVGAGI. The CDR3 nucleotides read TGTGCCAGCAGAGTCGGGACACTGGATTCCTATGGCTACACCTTC. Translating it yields CASRVGTLDSYGYTF.

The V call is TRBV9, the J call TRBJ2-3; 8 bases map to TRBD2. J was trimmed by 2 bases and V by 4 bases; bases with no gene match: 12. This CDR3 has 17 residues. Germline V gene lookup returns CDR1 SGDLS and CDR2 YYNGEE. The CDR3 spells CASSPQSGSRFTDTQYF. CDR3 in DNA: TGTGCCAGCAGCCCCCAGAGCGGGAGCCGTTTCACAGATACGCAGTATTTT.

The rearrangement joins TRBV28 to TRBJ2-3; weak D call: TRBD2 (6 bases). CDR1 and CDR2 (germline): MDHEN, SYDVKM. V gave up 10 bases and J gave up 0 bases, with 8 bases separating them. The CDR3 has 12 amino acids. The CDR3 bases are TGTGCCACCCTAGCGAGCACAGATACGCAGTATTTT. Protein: CATLASTDTQYF.

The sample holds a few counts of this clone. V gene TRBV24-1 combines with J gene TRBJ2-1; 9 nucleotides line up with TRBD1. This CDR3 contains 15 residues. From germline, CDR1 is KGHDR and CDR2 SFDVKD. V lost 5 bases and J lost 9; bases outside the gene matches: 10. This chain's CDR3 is CATSAAGTGRTEQFF. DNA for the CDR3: TGTGCCACCAGTGCCGCCGGGACAGGGAGAACTGAGCAGTTCTTC.

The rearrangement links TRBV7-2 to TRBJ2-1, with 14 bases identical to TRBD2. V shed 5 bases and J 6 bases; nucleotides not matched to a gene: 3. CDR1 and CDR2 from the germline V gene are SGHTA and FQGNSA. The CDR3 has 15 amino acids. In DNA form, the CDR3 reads TGTGCCAGCAGCCCGGGGACTAGCGGGAGCAATGAGCAGTTCTTC. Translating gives CASSPGTSGSNEQFF. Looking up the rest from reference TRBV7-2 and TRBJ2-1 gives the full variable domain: GAGVSQSPSNKVTEKGKDVELRCDPISGHTALYWYRQSLGQGLEFLIYFQGNSAPDKSGLPSDRFSAERTGGSVSTLTIQRTQQEDSAVYLCASSPGTSGSNEQFFGPGTRLTVL.

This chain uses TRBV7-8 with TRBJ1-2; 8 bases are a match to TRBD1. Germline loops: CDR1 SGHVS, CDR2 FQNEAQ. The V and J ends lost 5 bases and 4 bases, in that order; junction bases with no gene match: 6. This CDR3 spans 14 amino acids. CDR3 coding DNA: TGTGCCAGCAGCCGAGCAGACAGGGGCTATGGCTACACCTTC. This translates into CASSRADRGYGYTF.

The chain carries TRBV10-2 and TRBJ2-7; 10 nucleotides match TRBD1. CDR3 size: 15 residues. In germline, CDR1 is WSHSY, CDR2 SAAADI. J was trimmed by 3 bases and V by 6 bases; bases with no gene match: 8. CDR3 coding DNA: TGCGCCAGCAGCCTTCGGACAGGGGGGGGCTACGAGCAGTACTTC. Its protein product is CASSLRTGGGYEQYF.

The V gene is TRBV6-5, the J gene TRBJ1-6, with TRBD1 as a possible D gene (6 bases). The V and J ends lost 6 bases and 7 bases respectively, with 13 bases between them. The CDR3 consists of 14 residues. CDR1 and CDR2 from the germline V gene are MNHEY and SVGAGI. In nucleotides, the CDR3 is TGTGCCAGCAGCTCCAGGGGCCGAAATTCACCCCTCCACTTT. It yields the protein CASSSRGRNSPLHF.

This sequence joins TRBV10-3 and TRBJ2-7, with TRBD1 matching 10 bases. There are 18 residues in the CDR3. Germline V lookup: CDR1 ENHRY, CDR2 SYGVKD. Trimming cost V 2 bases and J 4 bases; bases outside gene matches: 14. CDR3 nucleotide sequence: TGTGCCATCAGTGAGCCGGGGGACAGGGGACGGGGAGGGTACGAGCAGTACTTC. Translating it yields CAISEPGDRGRGGYEQYF.

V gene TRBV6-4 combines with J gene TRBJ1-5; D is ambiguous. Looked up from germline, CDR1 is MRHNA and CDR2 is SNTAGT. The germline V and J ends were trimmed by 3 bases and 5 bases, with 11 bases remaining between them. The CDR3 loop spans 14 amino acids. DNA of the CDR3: TGTGCCAGCAGTGATGGGGAGAGGGATCAGCCCCAGCATTTT. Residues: CASSDGERDQPQHF.

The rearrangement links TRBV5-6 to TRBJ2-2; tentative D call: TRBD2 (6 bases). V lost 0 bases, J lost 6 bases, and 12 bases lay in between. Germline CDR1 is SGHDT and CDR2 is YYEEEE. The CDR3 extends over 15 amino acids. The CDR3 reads CASSLARGIPGELFF. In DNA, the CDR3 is TGTGCCAGCAGCTTGGCCCGGGGGATTCCCGGGGAGCTGTTTTTT.

CDR3 in amino acids: CASSPLTSGVSYEQYF. CDR3 nucleotides: TGCGCCAGCAGCCCTTTGACTAGCGGGGTCTCCTACGAGCAGTACTTC. The chain couples TRBV4-1 to TRBJ2-7, with 11 bases identical to TRBD2. J was trimmed by 0 bases and V by 4 bases; bases with no gene match: 5. The CDR3 is made up of 16 amino acids. Per germline, CDR1 MGHRA and CDR2 YSYEKL.

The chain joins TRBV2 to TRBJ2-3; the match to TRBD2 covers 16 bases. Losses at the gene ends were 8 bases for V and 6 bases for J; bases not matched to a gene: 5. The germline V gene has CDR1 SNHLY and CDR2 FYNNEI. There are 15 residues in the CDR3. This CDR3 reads CASGGTSGRADTQYF. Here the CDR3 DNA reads TGTGCCAGCGGGGGGACTAGCGGGAGGGCCGATACGCAGTATTTT.

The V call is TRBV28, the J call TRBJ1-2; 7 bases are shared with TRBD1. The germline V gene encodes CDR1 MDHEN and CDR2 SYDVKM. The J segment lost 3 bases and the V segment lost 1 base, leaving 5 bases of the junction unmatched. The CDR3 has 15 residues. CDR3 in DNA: TGTGCCAGCAGTTTATCGGCAGGGGGATACTATGGCTACACCTTC. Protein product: CASSLSAGGYYGYTF.

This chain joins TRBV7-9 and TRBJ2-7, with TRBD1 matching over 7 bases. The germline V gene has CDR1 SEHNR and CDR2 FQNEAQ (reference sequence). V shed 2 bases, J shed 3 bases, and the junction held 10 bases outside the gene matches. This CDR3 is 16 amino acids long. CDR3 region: CASSLRTGGARYEQYF. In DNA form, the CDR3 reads TGTGCCAGCAGCTTACGGACAGGTGGGGCTCGCTACGAGCAGTACTTC.

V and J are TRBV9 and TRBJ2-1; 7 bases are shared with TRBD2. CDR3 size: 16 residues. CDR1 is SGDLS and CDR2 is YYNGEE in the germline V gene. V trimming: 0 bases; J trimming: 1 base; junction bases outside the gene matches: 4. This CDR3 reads CASSVEASGSYNEQFF. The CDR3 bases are TGTGCCAGCAGCGTAGAGGCTAGCGGATCCTACAATGAGCAGTTCTTC. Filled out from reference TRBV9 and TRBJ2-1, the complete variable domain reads DSGVTQTPKHLITATGQRVTLRCSPRSGDLSVYWYQQSLDQGLQFLIQYYNGEERAKGNILERFSAQQFPDLHSELNLSSLELGDSALYFCASSVEASGSYNEQFFGPGTRLTVL.

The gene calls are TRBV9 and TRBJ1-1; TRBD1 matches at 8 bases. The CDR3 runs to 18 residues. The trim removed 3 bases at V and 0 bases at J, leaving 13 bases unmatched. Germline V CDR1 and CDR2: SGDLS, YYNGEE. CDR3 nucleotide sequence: TGTGCCAGCAGCGCGGGGAGCGACAGGGGTCTAATGAACACTGAAGCTTTCTTT. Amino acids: CASSAGSDRGLMNTEAFF.

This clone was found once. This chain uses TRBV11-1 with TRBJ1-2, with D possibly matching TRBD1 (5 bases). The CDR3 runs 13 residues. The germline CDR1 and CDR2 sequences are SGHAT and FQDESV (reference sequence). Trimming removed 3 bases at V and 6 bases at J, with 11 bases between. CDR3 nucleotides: TGTGCCAGCAGCTTTCGGCAGGGCGATGGCTACACCTTC. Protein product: CASSFRQGDGYTF.

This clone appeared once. CDR3 protein: CASSEGQAVSYEQYV. CDR3 DNA sequence: TGTGCCAGCAGTGAAGGACAGGCCGTCTCCTACGAGCAGTACGTC. This chain uses TRBV2 with TRBJ2-7; D might be TRBD1 (6 bases). V was pared by 1 base and J by 0 bases, with 10 bases between. This CDR3 spans 15 amino acids. Germline CDR1 reads SNHLY; CDR2 reads FYNNEI.

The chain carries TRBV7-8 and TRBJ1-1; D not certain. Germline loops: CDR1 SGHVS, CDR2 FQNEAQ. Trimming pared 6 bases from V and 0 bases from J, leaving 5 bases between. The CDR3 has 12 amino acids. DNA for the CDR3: TGTGCCAGCAGTCATCTGAACACTGAAGCTTTCTTT. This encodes CASSHLNTEAFF.

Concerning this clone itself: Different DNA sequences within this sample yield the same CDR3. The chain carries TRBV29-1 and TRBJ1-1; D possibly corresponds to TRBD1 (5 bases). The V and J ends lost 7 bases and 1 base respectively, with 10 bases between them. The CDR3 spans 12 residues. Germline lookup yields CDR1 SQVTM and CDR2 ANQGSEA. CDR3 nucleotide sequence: TGCAGCGGGGGGAGAGCGAACACTGAAGCTTTCTTT. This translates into CSGGRANTEAFF. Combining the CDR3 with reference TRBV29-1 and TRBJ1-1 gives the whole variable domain SAVISQKPSRDICQRGTSLTIQCQVDSQVTMMFWYRQQPGQSLTLIATANQGSEATYESGFVIDKFPISRPNLTFSTLTVSNMSPEDSSIYLCSGGRANTEAFFGQGTRLTVV.

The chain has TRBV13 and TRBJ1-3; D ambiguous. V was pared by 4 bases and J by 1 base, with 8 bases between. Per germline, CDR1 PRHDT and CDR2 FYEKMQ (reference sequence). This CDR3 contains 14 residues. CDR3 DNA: TGTGCCAGCAGCTGGACTGATTCTGGAAACACCATATATTTT. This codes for CASSWTDSGNTIYF.

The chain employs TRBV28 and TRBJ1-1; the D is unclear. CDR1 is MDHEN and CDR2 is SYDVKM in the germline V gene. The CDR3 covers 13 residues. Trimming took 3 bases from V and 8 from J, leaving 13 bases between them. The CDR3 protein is CASSFSLKKEAFF. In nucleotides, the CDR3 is TGTGCCAGCAGTTTTAGTTTAAAAAAAGAAGCTTTCTTT.

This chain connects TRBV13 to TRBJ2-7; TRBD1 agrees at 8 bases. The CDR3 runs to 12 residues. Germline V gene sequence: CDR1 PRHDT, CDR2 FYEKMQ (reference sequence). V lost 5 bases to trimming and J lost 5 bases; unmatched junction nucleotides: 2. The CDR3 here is CASSLQGDEQYF. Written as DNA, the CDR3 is TGTGCCAGCAGCCTACAGGGGGACGAGCAGTACTTC.

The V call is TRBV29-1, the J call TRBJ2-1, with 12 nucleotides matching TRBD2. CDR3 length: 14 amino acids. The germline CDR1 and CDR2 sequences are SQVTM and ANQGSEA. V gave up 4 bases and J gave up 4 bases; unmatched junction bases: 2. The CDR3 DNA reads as TGCAGCGTTGGGACTAGCGGGACATACAATGAGCAGTTCTTC. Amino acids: CSVGTSGTYNEQFF.